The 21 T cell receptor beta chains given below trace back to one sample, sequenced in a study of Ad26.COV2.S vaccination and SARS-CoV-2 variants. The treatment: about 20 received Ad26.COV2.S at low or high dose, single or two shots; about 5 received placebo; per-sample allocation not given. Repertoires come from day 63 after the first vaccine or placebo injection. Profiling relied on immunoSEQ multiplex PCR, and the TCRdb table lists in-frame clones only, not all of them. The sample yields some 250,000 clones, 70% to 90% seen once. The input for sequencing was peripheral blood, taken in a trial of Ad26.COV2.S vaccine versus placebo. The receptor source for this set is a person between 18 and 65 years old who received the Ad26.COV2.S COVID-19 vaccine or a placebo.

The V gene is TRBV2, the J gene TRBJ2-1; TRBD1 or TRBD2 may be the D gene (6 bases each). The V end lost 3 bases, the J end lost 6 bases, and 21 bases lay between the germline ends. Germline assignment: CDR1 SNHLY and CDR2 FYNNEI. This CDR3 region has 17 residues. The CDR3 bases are TGTGCCAGCAGTGAGCTTCCGGGAGAAACCAGGGGCAATGAGCAGTTCTTC. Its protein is CASSELPGETRGNEQFF.

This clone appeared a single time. CDR3 protein: CASSLFDVVLAGIYEQYF. The CDR3, as DNA: TGCGCCAGCAGCTTATTCGATGTTGTTCTAGCGGGAATATACGAGCAGTACTTC. This sequence joins TRBV5-1 and TRBJ2-7; 9 bases fit TRBD2. Germline V gene lookup returns CDR1 SGHRS and CDR2 YFSETQ. Trimming took 2 bases from V and 4 from J; bases not matched to a gene: 16. The CDR3 sequence is 18 residues long.

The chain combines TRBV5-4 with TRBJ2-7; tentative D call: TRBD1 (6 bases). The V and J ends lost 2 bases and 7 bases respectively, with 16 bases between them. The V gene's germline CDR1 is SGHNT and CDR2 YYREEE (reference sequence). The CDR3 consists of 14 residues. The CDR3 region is CASSLSTGSREQYF. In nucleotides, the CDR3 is TGTGCCAGCAGCTTAAGTACAGGGTCGAGAGAGCAGTACTTC.

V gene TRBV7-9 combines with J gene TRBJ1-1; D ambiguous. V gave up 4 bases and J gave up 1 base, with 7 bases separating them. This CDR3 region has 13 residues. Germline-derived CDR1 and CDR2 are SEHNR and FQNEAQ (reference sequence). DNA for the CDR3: TGTGCCAGCAGCTCCCCCGGGAACACTGAAGCTTTCTTT. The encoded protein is CASSSPGNTEAFF.

CDR3 loop: CSVVGAHMNTEAFF. In DNA, the CDR3 is TGCAGCGTTGTAGGGGCACACATGAACACTGAAGCTTTCTTT. The V gene is TRBV29-1, the J gene TRBJ1-1; tentatively, D is TRBD1 (5 bases). The CDR3 has 14 residues. CDR1 is SQVTM, CDR2 ANQGSEA, per germline. Trimming cost V 4 bases and J 0 bases, with 12 bases left between them.

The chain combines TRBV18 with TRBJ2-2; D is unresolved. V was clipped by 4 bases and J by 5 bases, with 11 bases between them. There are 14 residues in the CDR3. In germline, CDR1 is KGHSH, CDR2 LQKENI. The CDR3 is CASSQEWVTGELFF. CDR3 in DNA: TGTGCCAGCTCACAGGAGTGGGTGACCGGGGAGCTGTTTTTT.

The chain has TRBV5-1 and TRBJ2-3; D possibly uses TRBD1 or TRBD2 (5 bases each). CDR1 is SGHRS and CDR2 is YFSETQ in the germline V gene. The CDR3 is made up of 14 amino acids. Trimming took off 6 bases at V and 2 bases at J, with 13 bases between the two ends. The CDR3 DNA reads TGCGCCAGCATCGGGACGCCTCCCACAGATACGCAGTATTTT. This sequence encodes CASIGTPPTDTQYF. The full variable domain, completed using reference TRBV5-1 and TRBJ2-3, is KAGVTQTPRYLIKTRGQQVTLSCSPISGHRSVSWYQQTPGQGLQFLFEYFSETQRNKGNFPGRFSGRQFSNSRSEMNVSTLELGDSALYLCASIGTPPTDTQYFGPGTRLTVL.

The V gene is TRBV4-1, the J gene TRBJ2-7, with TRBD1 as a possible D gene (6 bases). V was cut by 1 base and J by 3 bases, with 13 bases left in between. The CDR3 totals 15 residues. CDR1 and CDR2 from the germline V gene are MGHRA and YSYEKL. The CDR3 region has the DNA TGCGCCAGCAGCCAAGGGGGGCTTGGGCGCTACGAGCAGTACTTC. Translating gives CASSQGGLGRYEQYF.

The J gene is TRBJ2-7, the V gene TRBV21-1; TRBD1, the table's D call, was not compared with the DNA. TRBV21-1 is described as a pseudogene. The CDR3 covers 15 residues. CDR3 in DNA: TGTGCCAGCAACAAAGCCCCGGACAGGCTAGGCGAGCAGTACTTC. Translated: CASNKAPDRLGEQYF.

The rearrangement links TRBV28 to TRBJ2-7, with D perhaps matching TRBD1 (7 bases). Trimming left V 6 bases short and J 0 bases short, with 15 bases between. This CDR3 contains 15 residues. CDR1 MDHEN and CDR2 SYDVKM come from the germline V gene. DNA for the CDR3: TGTGCCAGCAGGAAATCAGGGGGGAGCTCCTACGAGCAGTACTTC. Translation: CASRKSGGSSYEQYF.

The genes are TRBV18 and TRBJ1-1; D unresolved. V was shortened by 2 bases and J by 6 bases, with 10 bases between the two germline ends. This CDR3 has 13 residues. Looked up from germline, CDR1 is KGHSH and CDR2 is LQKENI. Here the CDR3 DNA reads TGTGCCAGCTCACCATGGGTGGAAGCTGAAGCTTTCTTT. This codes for CASSPWVEAEAFF.

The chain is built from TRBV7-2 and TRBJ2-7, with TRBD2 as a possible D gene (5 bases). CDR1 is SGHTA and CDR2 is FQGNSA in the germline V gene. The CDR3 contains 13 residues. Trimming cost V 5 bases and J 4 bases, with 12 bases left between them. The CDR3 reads CASSTRGPYEQYF. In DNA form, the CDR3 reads TGTGCCAGCAGCACACGGGGTCCATACGAGCAGTACTTC.

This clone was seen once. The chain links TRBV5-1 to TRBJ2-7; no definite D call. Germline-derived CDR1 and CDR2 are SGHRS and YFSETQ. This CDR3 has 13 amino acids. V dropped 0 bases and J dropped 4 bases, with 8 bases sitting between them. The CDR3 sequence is CASSLASSYEQYF. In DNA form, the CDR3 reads TGCGCCAGCAGCTTGGCGAGTAGTTACGAGCAGTACTTC.

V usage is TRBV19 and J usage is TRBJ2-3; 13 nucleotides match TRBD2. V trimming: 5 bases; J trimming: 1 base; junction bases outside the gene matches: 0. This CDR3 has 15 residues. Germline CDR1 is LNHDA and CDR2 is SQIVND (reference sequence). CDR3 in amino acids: CASSGLAGGTDTQYF. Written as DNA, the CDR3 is TGTGCCAGTAGTGGACTAGCGGGGGGCACAGATACGCAGTATTTT.

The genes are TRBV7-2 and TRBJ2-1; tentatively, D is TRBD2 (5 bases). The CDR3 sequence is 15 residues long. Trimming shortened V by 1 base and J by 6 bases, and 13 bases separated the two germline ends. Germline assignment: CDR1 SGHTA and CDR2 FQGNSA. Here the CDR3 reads CASSLGLAGSNEQFF. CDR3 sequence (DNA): TGTGCCAGCAGCTTAGGCCTAGCAGGTAGCAATGAGCAGTTCTTC. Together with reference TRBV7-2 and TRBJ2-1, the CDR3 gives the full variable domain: GAGVSQSPSNKVTEKGKDVELRCDPISGHTALYWYRQSLGQGLEFLIYFQGNSAPDKSGLPSDRFSAERTGGSVSTLTIQRTQQEDSAVYLCASSLGLAGSNEQFFGPGTRLTVL.

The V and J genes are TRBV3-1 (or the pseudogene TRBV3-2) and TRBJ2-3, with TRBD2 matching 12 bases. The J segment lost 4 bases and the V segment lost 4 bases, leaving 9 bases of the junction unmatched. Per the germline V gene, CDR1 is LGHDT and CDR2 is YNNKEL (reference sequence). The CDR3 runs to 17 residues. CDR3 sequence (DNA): TGTGCCAGCAGCCCGCGGACTAGCGGGACCGTGGCAGATACGCAGTATTTT. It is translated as CASSPRTSGTVADTQYF.

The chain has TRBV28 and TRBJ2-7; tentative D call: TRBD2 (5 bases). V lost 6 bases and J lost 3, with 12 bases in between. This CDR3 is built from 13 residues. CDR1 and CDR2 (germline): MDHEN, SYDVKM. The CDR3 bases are TGTGCCAGCAGCTCTTCGAGCGGCTACGAGCAGTACTTC. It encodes CASSSSSGYEQYF.

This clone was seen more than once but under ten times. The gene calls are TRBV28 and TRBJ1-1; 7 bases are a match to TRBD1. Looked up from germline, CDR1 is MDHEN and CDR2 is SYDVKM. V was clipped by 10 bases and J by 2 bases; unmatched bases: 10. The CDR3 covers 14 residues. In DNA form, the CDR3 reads TGTGCCACCGAAATGGGACAGATAAACACTGAAGCTTTCTTT. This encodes CATEMGQINTEAFF.

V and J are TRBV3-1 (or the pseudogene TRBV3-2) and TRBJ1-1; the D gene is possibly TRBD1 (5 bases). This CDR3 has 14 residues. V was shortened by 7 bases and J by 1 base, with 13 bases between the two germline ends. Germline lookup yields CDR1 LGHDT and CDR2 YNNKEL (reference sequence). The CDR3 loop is CASKQWTQNTEAFF. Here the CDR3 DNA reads TGTGCCAGCAAACAATGGACACAGAACACTGAAGCTTTCTTT.

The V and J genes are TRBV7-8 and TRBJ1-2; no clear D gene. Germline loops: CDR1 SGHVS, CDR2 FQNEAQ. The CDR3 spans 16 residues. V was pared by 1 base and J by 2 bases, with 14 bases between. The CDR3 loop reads CASSLEAVVGNYGYTF. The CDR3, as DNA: TGTGCCAGCAGCTTAGAGGCCGTAGTCGGCAACTATGGCTACACCTTC.

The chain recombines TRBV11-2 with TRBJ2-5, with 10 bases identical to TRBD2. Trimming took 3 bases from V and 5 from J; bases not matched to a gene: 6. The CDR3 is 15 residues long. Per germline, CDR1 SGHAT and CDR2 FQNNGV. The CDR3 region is CASSFGLAVRETQYF. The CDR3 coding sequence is TGTGCCAGCAGCTTTGGACTAGCGGTACGGGAGACCCAGTACTTC.